The sequence of this T cell receptor (beta chain) was determined in a study of T cell responses to AZD1222 COVID-19 vaccine. Looking at the study overall: It was second doses at about 4 or about 12 weeks that were pooled. Overall study results and limits: CD4 TCRs covered the whole spike, strongest at regions 160-218 and 743-854. The donor cohort was predominantly white British with a female majority, and clonal diversity may have been underestimated.

Measured with immunoSEQ multiplex PCR; TCRdb has only the in-frame clones, and not every one. The sample has some 75,000 clones; approximately 90% are singletons. Points on this clone: No antigen is known for it.

The source was peripheral blood, collected on day 0 of AZD1222 vaccination. This sequence originates from an adult in good health.

CDR3: CASSIGQGEREQYF. DNA of the CDR3: TGCGCCAGCAGCATTGGACAGGGGGAACGTGAGCAGTACTTC. This chain connects TRBV5-1 to TRBJ2-7; 10 nucleotides match TRBD1. The trim removed 4 bases at V and 7 bases at J, leaving 8 bases unmatched. Germline assignment: CDR1 SGHRS and CDR2 YFSETQ. This CDR3 is built from 14 residues.